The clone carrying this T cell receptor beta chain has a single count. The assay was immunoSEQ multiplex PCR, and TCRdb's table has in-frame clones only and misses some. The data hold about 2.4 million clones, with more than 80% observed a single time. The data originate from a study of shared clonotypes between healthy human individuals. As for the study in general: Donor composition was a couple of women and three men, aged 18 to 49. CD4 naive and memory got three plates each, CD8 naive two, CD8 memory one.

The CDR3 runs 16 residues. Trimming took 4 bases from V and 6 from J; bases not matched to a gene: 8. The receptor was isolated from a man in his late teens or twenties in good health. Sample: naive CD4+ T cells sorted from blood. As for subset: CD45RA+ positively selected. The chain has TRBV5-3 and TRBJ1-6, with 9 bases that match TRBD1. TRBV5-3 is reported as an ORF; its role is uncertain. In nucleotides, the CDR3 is TGTGCCAGAAGCACCCCAGGACAGGGGAGTAATTCACCCCTCCACTTT. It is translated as CARSTPGQGSNSPLHF.